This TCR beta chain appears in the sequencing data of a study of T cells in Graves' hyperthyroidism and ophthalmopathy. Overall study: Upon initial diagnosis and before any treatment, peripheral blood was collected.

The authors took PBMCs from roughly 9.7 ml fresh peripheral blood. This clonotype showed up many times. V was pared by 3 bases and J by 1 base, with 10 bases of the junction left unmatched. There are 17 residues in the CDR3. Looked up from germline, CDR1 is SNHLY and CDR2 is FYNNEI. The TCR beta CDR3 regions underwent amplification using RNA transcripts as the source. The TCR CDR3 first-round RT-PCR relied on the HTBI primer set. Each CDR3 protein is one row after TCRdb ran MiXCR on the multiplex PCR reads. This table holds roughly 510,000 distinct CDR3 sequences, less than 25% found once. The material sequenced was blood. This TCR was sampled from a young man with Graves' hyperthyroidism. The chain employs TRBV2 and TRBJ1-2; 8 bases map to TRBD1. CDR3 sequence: CASSDRAGGGDNYGYTF. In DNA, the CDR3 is TGTGCCAGCAGTGATCGGGCAGGGGGCGGTGATAACTATGGCTACACCTTC.